The clone carrying this TCR beta chain appeared a few times. Antigen unknown. This sample was taken from a study of identical twins. The cDNA had a unique molecular identifier and a template-switch universal primer site. TCRdb reanalysed the 5' RACE reads using MiXCR and keeps one entry per CDR3 protein. The table records under 350,000 distinct CDR3 sequences, roughly 8.6% of them present only once. J lost 0 bases, V lost 5 bases, and 3 bases had no gene match. This CDR3 has 16 residues. CDR1 LGHNA and CDR2 YSLEER come from the germline V gene. Whole-study findings and limits: There was more out-of-frame TCR alpha sharing in monozygotic twins than models estimated. High-abundance cord blood beta clonotypes had fewer insertions; memory repertoires showed none.

These data were likewise used in another study, on yellow fever vaccine responses in identical twins. This second study says: In identical twins, vaccine T cell responses appeared partly shared and partly individual.

Material: CD8+ T cells sorted from blood. The TCR comes from a woman under 30 in good health. The chain combines TRBV4-3 with TRBJ2-3, with 12 nucleotides matching TRBD2. CDR3 region: CASSGLAGSSTDTQYF. CDR3 nucleotides: TGCGCCAGCAGCGGACTAGCGGGATCTAGCACAGATACGCAGTATTTT.